A selection of T cell receptor beta chains follows, all from one sample in a study of PD-L1 blockade in urothelial cancer. Only in-frame clones appear in the TCRdb table, and some are missing; sequencing was by immunoSEQ multiplex PCR. The sample has more than 60,000 clones, about nine tenths seen once. Specimen: PBMCs, collected around atezolizumab (anti-PD-L1) treatment. Receptors were obtained from a man between 60 and 75 years old with urothelial cancer. CDR3s include the opening cysteine and the closing phenylalanine or tryptophan. The order of the fields is J gene, D gene, V gene, clone size, CDR3 protein, CDR3 DNA. The D gene is left open where the match is weak. Rows may omit the clone size; those that give it use once, few, many or a size class.

>TRBJ1-1|-|TRBV5-6|-
CASTPGGGAEAFF
TGTGCCAGCACCCCCGGGGGGGGCGCTGAAGCTTTCTTT
>TRBJ1-2|TRBD1|TRBV9|-
CASSVDPRTGWVGVGGYTF
TGTGCCAGCAGCGTAGATCCGAGGACAGGGTGGGTTGGAGTAGGTGGCTACACCTTC
>TRBJ2-7|-|TRBV5-6|-
CASSPSERKYEQYF
TGTGCCAGCAGCCCCTCAGAGCGGAAGTACGAGCAGTACTTC
>TRBJ1-1|-|TRBV25-1|-
CASSPLGGGFTEAFF
TGTGCCAGCAGTCCCCTGGGGGGGGGCTTCACTGAAGCTTTCTTT
>TRBJ2-5|-|TRBV18|-
CASSPGGKETQYF
TGTGCCAGCTCACCCGGGGGAAAAGAGACCCAGTACTTC
>TRBJ2-3|TRBD2|TRBV7-3|-
CASSLTSPVDTQYF
TGTGCCAGCAGCTTGACTAGCCCCGTAGATACGCAGTATTTT
>TRBJ1-4|-|TRBV7-9|-
CASSLSGSGKLFF
TGTGCCAGCAGCTTAAGCGGAAGTGGAAAACTGTTTTTT
>TRBJ1-1|TRBD1|TRBV19|-
CASSSTGALLIRNTEAFF
TGTGCCAGTAGCTCGACAGGGGCCCTCTTAATAAGAAACACTGAAGCTTTCTTT
>TRBJ1-6|TRBD1|TRBV6-6|-
CASSYRGQGVHPLHF
TGTGCCAGCAGTTACCGGGGACAGGGGGTTCATCCCCTCCACTTT
>TRBJ1-1|-|TRBV5-4|-
CASSPALGGHTEAFF
TGTGCCAGCAGCCCCGCGCTCGGGGGGCACACTGAAGCTTTCTTT
>TRBJ2-2|-|TRBV9|-
CASSARGGYLSNTGELFF
TGTGCCAGCAGCGCACGAGGGGGATACCTATCGAACACCGGGGAGCTGTTTTTT
>TRBJ2-1|TRBD2|TRBV29-1|-
CSVEVAGVYNEQFF
TGCAGCGTTGAGGTAGCGGGAGTCTACAATGAGCAGTTCTTC
>TRBJ1-5|TRBD1|TRBV19|few
CASSGTGGQPQHF
TGTGCCAGTAGTGGGACAGGGGGCCAGCCCCAGCATTTT
>TRBJ1-2|TRBD1|TRBV5-4|-
CASSKNTGTESYGYTF
TGTGCCAGCAGCAAAAACACAGGGACAGAATCCTATGGCTACACCTTC
>TRBJ2-1|-|TRBV7-9|once
CASSPGLYEQFF
TGTGCCAGCAGCCCAGGATTGTATGAGCAGTTCTTC
>TRBJ2-7|TRBD2|TRBV30|once
CAWSQGAGAYEQYF
TGTGCCTGGAGCCAAGGGGCGGGAGCCTACGAGCAGTACTTC
>TRBJ1-3|TRBD1|TRBV6-5|-
CASSGQGNSGNTIYF
TGTGCCAGCAGTGGACAGGGCAACTCTGGAAACACCATATATTTT
>TRBJ2-1|-|TRBV30|-
CAWSVRGLVETYNEQFF
TGTGCCTGGAGTGTACGAGGTTTGGTGGAAACCTACAATGAGCAGTTCTTC
>TRBJ2-1|TRBD2|TRBV6-4|-
CATSPGTSVYNEQFF
TGTGCCACTTCGCCCGGGACTAGCGTATACAATGAGCAGTTCTTC
>TRBJ1-1|-|TRBV6-5|-
CASSLTAGPSNTEAFF
TGTGCCAGCAGTTTGACCGCAGGGCCCTCGAACACTGAAGCTTTCTTT
>TRBJ1-6|-|TRBV9|-
CASSVAKSNSPLHF
TGTGCCAGCAGCGTAGCTAAGAGTAATTCACCCCTCCACTTT
>TRBJ2-5|-|TRBV18|-
CASSPGGGIGQETQYF
TGTGCCAGCTCACCAGGGGGCGGAATAGGGCAAGAGACCCAGTACTTC
>TRBJ2-3|-|TRBV11-3|-
CASSLVPRRSTDTQYF
TGTGCCAGCAGCTTAGTTCCGCGGAGGAGCACAGATACGCAGTATTTT
>TRBJ1-3|-|TRBV28|-
CASLQFSGNTIYF
TGTGCCAGCTTACAATTCTCTGGAAACACCATATATTTT
>TRBJ1-4|-|TRBV19|once
CASSLGPLYNEKLFF
TGTGCCAGTAGCTTGGGGCCCCTATACAATGAAAAACTGTTTTTT
>TRBJ1-4|-|TRBV5-4|-
CASSTDSNEKLFF
TGTGCCAGCAGCACGGACAGTAATGAAAAACTGTTTTTT
>TRBJ2-1|-|TRBV14|-
CASGRSSYNEQFF
TGTGCCAGCGGCCGGAGCTCCTACAATGAGCAGTTCTTC
>TRBJ1-5|-|TRBV19|-
CASSLYLRGEQPQHF
TGTGCCAGTAGTCTATACCTCAGGGGCGAGCAGCCCCAGCATTTT
>TRBJ2-3|TRBD2|TRBV13|-
CASSSPLGLAATDTQYF
TGTGCCAGCAGCTCACCACTCGGACTAGCGGCCACAGATACGCAGTATTTT
>TRBJ2-3|TRBD2|TRBV5-1|-
CASSLRGLAGGLTDTQYF
TGCGCCAGCAGCTTAAGAGGACTAGCGGGGGGGTTGACAGATACGCAGTATTTT
>TRBJ2-7|-|TRBV6-5|-
CASSYGQRVEQYF
TGTGCCAGCAGTTACGGGCAGCGGGTTGAGCAGTACTTC
>TRBJ2-7|TRBD1|TRBV4-3|-
CASSQDYGQGSYEQYF
TGCGCCAGCAGCCAAGATTATGGACAGGGGTCCTACGAGCAGTACTTC
>TRBJ2-2|TRBD1|TRBV11-2|-
CASSLTGTVYGELFF
TGTGCCAGCAGCCTAACCGGGACAGTCTATGGGGAGCTGTTTTTT
>TRBJ1-2|-|TRBV4-3|-
CASSQDATRYGYTF
TGCGCCAGCAGCCAAGACGCCACCCGGTATGGCTACACCTTC
>TRBJ2-3|-|TRBV7-9|few
CASSFQFGQPSTDTQYF
TGTGCCAGCAGCTTTCAGTTTGGACAACCTAGCACAGATACGCAGTATTTT
>TRBJ1-2|TRBD1|TRBV19|-
CASQITRDRGLGYTF
TGTGCCAGTCAAATCACCCGGGACAGGGGGCTTGGCTACACCTTC
>TRBJ2-1|TRBD2|TRBV11-2|-
CASSTRTSSNEQFF
TGTGCCAGCAGCACCCGGACTAGTAGCAATGAGCAGTTCTTC
>TRBJ2-7|TRBD2|TRBV5-1|once
CASSLEGGQQYF
TGCGCCAGCAGCCTGGAGGGAGGGCAGCAGTACTTC
>TRBJ2-7|-|TRBV7-3|-
CASSPPGHKDEQYF
TGTGCCAGCAGCCCCCCGGGACATAAAGACGAGCAGTACTTC
>TRBJ1-2|-|TRBV29-1|-
CSVGPGGPHYGYTF
TGCAGCGTCGGACCGGGGGGACCACACTATGGCTACACCTTC
>TRBJ2-6|-|TRBV19|-
CASRNQGDRPSGANVLTF
TGTGCCAGTAGAAATCAAGGAGACAGACCATCTGGGGCCAACGTCCTGACTTTC
>TRBJ2-7|-|TRBV5-8|-
CASSFSLYEQYF
TGTGCCAGCAGCTTTTCCCTGTACGAGCAGTACTTC
>TRBJ2-7|-|TRBV10-3|-
CAISTGDYEQYF
TGTGCCATCAGCACGGGGGACTACGAGCAGTACTTC
>TRBJ2-7|-|TRBV28|-
CASRTLSVLRVEEYF
TGTGCCAGCAGGACACTCTCTGTATTGAGGGTCGAGGAGTACTTC
>TRBJ2-7|-|TRBV28|-
CASSSDTSYEQYF
TGTGCCAGCAGTTCTGACACGTCCTACGAGCAGTACTTC
>TRBJ1-2|-|TRBV6-6|-
CASSPGVWYGYTF
TGTGCCAGCAGTCCAGGGGTTTGGTATGGCTACACCTTC
>TRBJ2-2|-|TRBV5-6|-
CASSSWALNTGELFF
TGTGCCAGCAGCTCCTGGGCCCTTAACACCGGGGAGCTGTTTTTT
>TRBJ2-7|-|TRBV5-8|-
CASSSTRGPFNEQYF
TGTGCCAGCAGTTCGACTAGAGGGCCTTTCAACGAGCAGTACTTC
>TRBJ2-3|-|TRBV7-2|-
CASSTRLSSTDTQYF
TGTGCCAGCAGCACCCGACTATCTAGCACAGATACGCAGTATTTT
>TRBJ2-7|TRBD1|TRBV27|-
CASSWDSSYEQYF
TGTGCCAGCAGCTGGGACAGCTCCTACGAGCAGTACTTC
>TRBJ2-2|TRBD1|TRBV7-3|-
CASSSTGGANTGELFF
TGTGCCAGCAGCTCGACAGGGGGCGCGAATACCGGGGAGCTGTTTTTT
>TRBJ1-2|-|TRBV28|-
CASSLRGTEGYTF
TGTGCCAGCAGTTTAAGGGGTACCGAAGGCTACACCTTC
>TRBJ1-4|-|TRBV10-3|-
CAISNNRDEKLFF
TGTGCCATCTCGAACAACAGGGATGAAAAACTGTTTTTT
>TRBJ1-6|TRBD1|TRBV9|-
CASRRDRNSPLHF
TGTGCCAGCAGGAGGGACAGAAATTCACCCCTCCACTTT
>TRBJ1-2|TRBD1|TRBV7-9|-
CASSRTGREKNYGYTF
TGTGCCAGCAGCCGGACAGGGAGAGAAAAGAACTATGGCTACACCTTC
>TRBJ2-5|-|TRBV5-1|once
CASSLASSRETQYF
TGCGCCAGCAGCTTGGCGTCTTCTCGAGAGACCCAGTACTTC
>TRBJ2-1|TRBD2|TRBV7-3|-
CASSLLAGDNNEQFF
TGTGCCAGCAGCCTACTAGCGGGAGACAACAATGAGCAGTTCTTC
>TRBJ2-1|-|TRBV7-8|-
CASSLTRNELFF
TGTGCCAGCAGCTTGACACGGAATGAGCTGTTCTTC